Listed below are T cell receptor beta chains from one sample, sequenced in a study of CD8 T cells in ankylosing spondylitis. MiXCR was run by TCRdb on the 5' RACE reads, yielding one entry per CDR3 protein. The top ten clones hold 25% to 40% of a sample with 250,000 to 300,000 distinct CDR3 sequences, about 18% of them seen once. The sample taken for sequencing was blood, either unsorted or a sorted T cell fraction (not recorded which). The origin of the receptors is a male donor with ankylosing spondylitis or in good health (not recorded which). The CDR3 runs from the conserved cysteine through the conserved F or W. A D gene is named only where the DNA matches it firmly. Expanded clones get a size class; other rows say once, few or many, or leave the size out.

CDR3nt	CDR3aa	v_gene	d_gene	j_gene	abundance
TGTGCCAGCTCACCACGCCCTCGATTTGACATTCAGTACTTC	CASSPRPRFDIQYF	TRBV18	.	TRBJ2-4	.
TGTGCCAGCAGCCTCGCTAGCGGGTGGGACACCGGGGAGCTGTTTTTT	CASSLASGWDTGELFF	TRBV7-3	TRBD2	TRBJ2-2	once
TGCGCCACCAAAGAGAGCTCCTACAATGAGCAGTTCTTC	CATKESSYNEQFF	TRBV10-2	.	TRBJ2-1	.
TGCAGCGTTGAGTCGGGCGGGGAGCTGTTTTTT	CSVESGGELFF	TRBV29-1	.	TRBJ2-2	few
TGCAGCGTTGGATTCGGAGCCTACGAGCAGTACTTC	CSVGFGAYEQYF	TRBV29-1	.	TRBJ2-7	many
TGTGCCAGCAGCGTAGAGAGGACAGGGCAAGAGACCCAGTACTTC	CASSVERTGQETQYF	TRBV9	TRBD1	TRBJ2-5	.
TGTGCCAGCAGTTACGGGCGCCTAGCGGAGCGGAATGAGCAGTTCTTC	CASSYGRLAERNEQFF	TRBV6-2/TRBV6-3	TRBD2	TRBJ2-1	few
TGCGCCAGCAGCCATTCCGACACGGACCCCTACAATGAGCAGTTCTTC	CASSHSDTDPYNEQFF	TRBV4-3	.	TRBJ2-1	.
TGTGCCAGCAGTCCCCTGGGACCAAGCTCCTACAATGAGCAGTTCTTC	CASSPLGPSSYNEQFF	TRBV6-1	.	TRBJ2-1	once
TGTGCCATTGGCCCGAAGATGTCCTACGAGCAGTACTTC	CAIGPKMSYEQYF	TRBV27	.	TRBJ2-7	.
TGTGCCAGCGCCTTGGGAACCCCCACAGATACGCAGTATTTT	CASALGTPTDTQYF	TRBV27	.	TRBJ2-3	few
TGTGCCAGCACCTTCACGAATAGCGAGGAGCTGTTTTTT	CASTFTNSEELFF	TRBV11-2	.	TRBJ2-2	.
TGCAGTGCTAGAGATGGGGAACTAGAGGTACCTACGCAGTATTTT	CSARDGELEVPTQYF	TRBV20-1	.	TRBJ2-3	.
TGTGCCAGCTCACCGACAGGGGGTATGGAGACCCAGTACTTC	CASSPTGGMETQYF	TRBV18	TRBD1	TRBJ2-5	.
TGTGCCAGCAGCGTAGGGACAGGGGTACCCCAAGAGACCCAGTACTTC	CASSVGTGVPQETQYF	TRBV9	TRBD1	TRBJ2-5	few
TGCAGTGCTAAAGAGGCCCACGAGCTGTTTTTT	CSAKEAHELFF	TRBV20-1	.	TRBJ2-2	.
TGTGCCAGCAGCTTAGGCGCTTGGTACCTCTACGAGCAGTACTTC	CASSLGAWYLYEQYF	TRBV7-2	.	TRBJ2-7	.
TGCGCCAGCAGCCATGGACAGGGCTATGAGCAGTTCTTC	CASSHGQGYEQFF	TRBV4-3	TRBD1	TRBJ2-1	.
TGTGCCTCCAGCATGGAAGGACAACGCACAGATACGCAGTATTTT	CASSMEGQRTDTQYF	TRBV10-3	.	TRBJ2-3	many
TGCAGTGCTAGAGAGGGTTTGGGGCCCGGGTCCTACGAGCAGTACTTC	CSAREGLGPGSYEQYF	TRBV20-1	.	TRBJ2-7	few
TGCGCCAGCAGCTTGGACGGGGCGGCGAGAAATGACGAGCAGTACTTC	CASSLDGAARNDEQYF	TRBV5-1	.	TRBJ2-7	many
TGTGCCAGCAGCCGCTCCATTCCGAATTATAATTCACCCCTCCACTTT	CASSRSIPNYNSPLHF	TRBV13	.	TRBJ1-6	.
TGCAGCGTGAAAGGGTTGGATGAAAAACTGTTTTTT	CSVKGLDEKLFF	TRBV29-1	.	TRBJ1-4	.
TGTGCCAGCAGCCAAGGTACTAGCGGGAGCCCTTACAATGAGCAGCTCTTC	CASSQGTSGSPYNEQLF	TRBV3-1	TRBD2	TRBJ2-1	.
TGTGCCAGCAACACTCGGACAGAGGGTTATGGCTACACCTTC	CASNTRTEGYGYTF	TRBV6-2/TRBV6-3	.	TRBJ1-2	few
TGCAGCGTTAGTCGGACAGGGACTACAGATACGCAGTATTTT	CSVSRTGTTDTQYF	TRBV29-1	TRBD1	TRBJ2-3	.
TGCAGTGCTAGAGATCGGACCGCAAACTATGGCTACACCTTC	CSARDRTANYGYTF	TRBV20-1	.	TRBJ1-2	many
TGCAGTGCCCCAGGGAGCATGAACACTGAAGCTTTCTTT	CSAPGSMNTEAFF	TRBV20-1	.	TRBJ1-1	few
TGTGCCAGCAGCCAAGACAGGGACAACCACTACAATGAGCAGTTCTTC	CASSQDRDNHYNEQFF	TRBV4-2	.	TRBJ2-1	many